This T cell receptor beta chain was recovered during a study of shared clonotypes between healthy human individuals. CDR3 length: 17 residues. Germline V CDR1 and CDR2: MGHRA, YSYEKL. Trimming removed 1 base from V and 8 bases from J, with 21 bases in between. TCRdb's copy holds only in-frame clones and misses some; the assay was immunoSEQ multiplex PCR. Here the sample spans some 690,000 clones, 90% being singletons. Each of the donors was a healthy adult who was HIV-negative and had not had a recent acute infection or vaccination. The donors, all of them Caucasian adults, lived in Nashville, Tennessee.

The clonotype was recovered from a man aged 18 to 29 in good health. Some clones in this sample may be carry-over from other donors' samples. Sequenced sample: memory CD8+ T cells from PBMCs. The subset is: CD45RO+ cells pooled with CCR7-negative TemRA cells. The chain uses TRBV4-1 and TRBJ2-1; D is undetermined. CDR3 amino acids: CASSQGPRTPGWDEQFF. For the CDR3, the DNA is TGCGCCAGCAGCCAAGGCCCTAGGACCCCGGGCTGGGATGAGCAGTTCTTC.